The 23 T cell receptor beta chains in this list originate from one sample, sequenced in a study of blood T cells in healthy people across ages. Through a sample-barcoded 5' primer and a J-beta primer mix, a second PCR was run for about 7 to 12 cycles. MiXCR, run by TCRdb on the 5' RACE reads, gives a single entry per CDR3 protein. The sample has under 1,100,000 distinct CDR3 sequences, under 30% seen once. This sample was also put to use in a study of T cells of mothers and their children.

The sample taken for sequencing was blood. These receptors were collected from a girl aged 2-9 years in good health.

CDR3 sequence (DNA): TGTGCCAGCAGGACCAACAGGGGATTCGCCTACGAGCAGTACTTC. Translation gives CASRTNRGFAYEQYF. The rearrangement links TRBV6-1 to TRBJ2-7; the match to TRBD1 covers 7 bases. The germline gives CDR1 MNHNS, CDR2 SASEGT. The CDR3 covers 15 residues. V dropped 6 bases and J dropped 2; count of bases not matched to a gene: 10.

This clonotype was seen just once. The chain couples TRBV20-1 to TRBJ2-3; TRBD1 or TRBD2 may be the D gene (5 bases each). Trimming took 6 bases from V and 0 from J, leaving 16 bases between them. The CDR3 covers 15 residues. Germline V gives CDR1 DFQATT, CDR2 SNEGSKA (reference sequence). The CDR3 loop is CSAGDATTSTDTQYF. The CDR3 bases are TGCAGTGCAGGGGACGCCACTACTAGCACAGATACGCAGTATTTT.

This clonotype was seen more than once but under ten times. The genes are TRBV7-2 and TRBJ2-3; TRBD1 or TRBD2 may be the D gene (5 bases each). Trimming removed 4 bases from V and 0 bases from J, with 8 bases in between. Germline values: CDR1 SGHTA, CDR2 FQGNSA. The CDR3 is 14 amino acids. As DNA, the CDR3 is TGTGCCAGCAGCTGGGACGGCAGCACAGATACGCAGTATTTT. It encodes CASSWDGSTDTQYF.

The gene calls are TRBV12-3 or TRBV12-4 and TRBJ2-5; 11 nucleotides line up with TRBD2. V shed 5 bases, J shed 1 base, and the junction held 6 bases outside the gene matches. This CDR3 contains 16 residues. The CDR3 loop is CASSQLAGGSQETQYF. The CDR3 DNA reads TGTGCCAGCAGTCAGCTAGCGGGAGGTTCCCAAGAGACCCAGTACTTC.

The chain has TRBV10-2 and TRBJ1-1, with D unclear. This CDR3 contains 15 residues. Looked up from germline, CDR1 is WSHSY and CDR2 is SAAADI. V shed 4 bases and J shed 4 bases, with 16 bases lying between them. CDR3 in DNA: TGCGCCAGCAGTGTCCCAGGTCCGTTGGGCACTGAAGCTTTCTTT. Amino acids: CASSVPGPLGTEAFF.

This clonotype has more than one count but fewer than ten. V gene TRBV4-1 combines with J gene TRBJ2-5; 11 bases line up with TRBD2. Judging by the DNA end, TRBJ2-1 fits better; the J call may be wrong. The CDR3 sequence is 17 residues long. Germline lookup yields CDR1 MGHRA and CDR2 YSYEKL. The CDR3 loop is CASSQATSGIANNEQFF. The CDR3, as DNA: TGCGCCAGCAGCCAAGCGACTAGCGGGATCGCTAACAATGAGCAGTTCTTC.

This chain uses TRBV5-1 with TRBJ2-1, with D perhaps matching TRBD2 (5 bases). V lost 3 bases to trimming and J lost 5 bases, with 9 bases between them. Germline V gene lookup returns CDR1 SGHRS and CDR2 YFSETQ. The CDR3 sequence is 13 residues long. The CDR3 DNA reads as TGCGCCAGCAGCTGGACTGGGAACAATGAGCAGTTCTTC. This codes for CASSWTGNNEQFF.

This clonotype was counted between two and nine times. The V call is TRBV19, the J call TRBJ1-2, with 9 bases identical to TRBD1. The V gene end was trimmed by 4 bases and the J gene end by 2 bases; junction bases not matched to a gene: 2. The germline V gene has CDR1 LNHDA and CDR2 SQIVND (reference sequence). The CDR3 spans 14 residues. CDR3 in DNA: TGTGCCAGTAGTACCGGGACAGGGAACTATGGCTACACCTTC. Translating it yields CASSTGTGNYGYTF.

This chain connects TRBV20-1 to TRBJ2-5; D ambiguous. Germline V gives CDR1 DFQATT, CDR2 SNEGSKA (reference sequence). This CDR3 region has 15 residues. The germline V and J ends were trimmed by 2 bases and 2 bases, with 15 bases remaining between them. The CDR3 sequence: CSARSLWREQETQYF. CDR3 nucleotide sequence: TGCAGTGCTAGATCGCTCTGGCGCGAGCAAGAGACCCAGTACTTC.

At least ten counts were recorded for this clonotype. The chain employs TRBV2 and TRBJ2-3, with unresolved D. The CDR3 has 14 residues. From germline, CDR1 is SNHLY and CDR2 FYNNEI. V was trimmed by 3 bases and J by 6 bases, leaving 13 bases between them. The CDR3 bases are TGTGCCAGCAGTGAGGCACTACGCAGGGATACGCAGTATTTT. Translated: CASSEALRRDTQYF.

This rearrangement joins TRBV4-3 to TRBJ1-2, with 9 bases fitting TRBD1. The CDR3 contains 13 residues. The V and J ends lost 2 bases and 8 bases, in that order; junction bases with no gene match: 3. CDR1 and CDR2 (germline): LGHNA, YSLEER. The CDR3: CASSQRTGEGYTF. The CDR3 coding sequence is TGCGCCAGCAGCCAACGGACAGGGGAAGGCTACACCTTC.

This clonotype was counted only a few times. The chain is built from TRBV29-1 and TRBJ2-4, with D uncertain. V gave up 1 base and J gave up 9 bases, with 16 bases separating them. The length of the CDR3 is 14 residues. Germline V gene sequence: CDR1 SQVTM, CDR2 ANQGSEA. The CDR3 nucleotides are TGCAGCGTTGAAGGGACGGAATCGACGACCATTCAGTACTTC. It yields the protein CSVEGTESTTIQYF.

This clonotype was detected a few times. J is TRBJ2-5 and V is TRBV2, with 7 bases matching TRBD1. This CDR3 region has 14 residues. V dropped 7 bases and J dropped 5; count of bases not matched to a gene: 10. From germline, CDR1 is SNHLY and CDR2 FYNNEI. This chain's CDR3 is CASNWDRKKETQYF. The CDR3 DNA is TGTGCCAGCAACTGGGACAGAAAAAAGGAGACCCAGTACTTC.

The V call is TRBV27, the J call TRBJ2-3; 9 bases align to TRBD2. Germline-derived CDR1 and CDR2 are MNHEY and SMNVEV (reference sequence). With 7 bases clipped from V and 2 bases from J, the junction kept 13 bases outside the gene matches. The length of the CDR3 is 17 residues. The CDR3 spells CASTRLSSGRTTDTQYF. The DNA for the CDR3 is TGTGCCAGCACCAGACTCTCGAGCGGGAGGACCACAGATACGCAGTATTTT.

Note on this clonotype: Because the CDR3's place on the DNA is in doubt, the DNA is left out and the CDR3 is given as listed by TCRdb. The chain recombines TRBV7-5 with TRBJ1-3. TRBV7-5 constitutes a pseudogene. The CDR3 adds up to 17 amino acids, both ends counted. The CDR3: CISVPEAAGGSGNTIYF.

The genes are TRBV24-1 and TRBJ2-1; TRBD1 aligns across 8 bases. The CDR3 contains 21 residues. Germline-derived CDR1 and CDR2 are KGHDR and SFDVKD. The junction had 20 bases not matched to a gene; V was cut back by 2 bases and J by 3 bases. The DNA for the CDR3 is TGTGCCACCAGTGATTCTCGCGGACAGGGAAGAAGGTTGGTTCTCTACAATGAGCAGTTCTTC. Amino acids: CATSDSRGQGRRLVLYNEQFF.

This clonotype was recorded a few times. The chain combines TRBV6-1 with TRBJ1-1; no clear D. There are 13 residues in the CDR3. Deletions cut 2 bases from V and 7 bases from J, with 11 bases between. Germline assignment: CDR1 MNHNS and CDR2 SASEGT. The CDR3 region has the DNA TGTGCCAGCAGTGAACCGGGAAGAGATGAAGCTTTCTTT. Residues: CASSEPGRDEAFF.

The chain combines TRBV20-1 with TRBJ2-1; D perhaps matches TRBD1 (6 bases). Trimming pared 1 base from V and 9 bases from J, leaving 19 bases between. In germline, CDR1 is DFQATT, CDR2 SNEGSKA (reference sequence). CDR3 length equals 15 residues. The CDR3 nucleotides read TGCAGTGCTAGAGCTACAGGGAGAGGTGGTGGTGAGCAGTTCTTC. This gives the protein CSARATGRGGGEQFF.

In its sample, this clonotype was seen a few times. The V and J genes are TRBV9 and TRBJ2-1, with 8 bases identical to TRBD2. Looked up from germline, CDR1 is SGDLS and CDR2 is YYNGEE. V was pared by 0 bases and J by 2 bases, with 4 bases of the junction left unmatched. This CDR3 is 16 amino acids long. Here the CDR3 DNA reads TGTGCCAGCAGCGTAGGCGGGGGGACCCCCTACAATGAGCAGTTCTTC. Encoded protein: CASSVGGGTPYNEQFF.

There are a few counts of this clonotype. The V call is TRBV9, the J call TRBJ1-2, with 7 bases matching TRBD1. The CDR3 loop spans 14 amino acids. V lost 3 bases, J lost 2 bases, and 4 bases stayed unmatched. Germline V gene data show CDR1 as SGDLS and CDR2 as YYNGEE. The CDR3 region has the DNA TGTGCCAGCAGCGCGGGACAGTTAAACTATGGCTACACCTTC. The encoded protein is CASSAGQLNYGYTF.

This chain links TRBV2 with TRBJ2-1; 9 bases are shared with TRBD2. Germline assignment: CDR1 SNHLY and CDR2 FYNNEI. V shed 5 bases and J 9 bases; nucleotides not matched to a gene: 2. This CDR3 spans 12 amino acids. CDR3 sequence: CASSRTSAEQFF. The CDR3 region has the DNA TGTGCCAGCAGTCGGACTAGCGCTGAGCAGTTCTTC.

CDR3 sequence reads: CASSRTGLPQETQYF. CDR3 DNA: TGTGCCAGCAGCCGAACAGGACTGCCGCAAGAGACCCAGTACTTC. V gene TRBV6-2 or TRBV6-3 combines with J gene TRBJ2-5; D might be TRBD1 or TRBD2, each matching 5 bases. Germline CDR1 is MNHEY and CDR2 is SVGEGT. Trimming shortened V by 6 bases and J by 2 bases, and 16 bases separated the two germline ends. The CDR3 is 15 residues long.

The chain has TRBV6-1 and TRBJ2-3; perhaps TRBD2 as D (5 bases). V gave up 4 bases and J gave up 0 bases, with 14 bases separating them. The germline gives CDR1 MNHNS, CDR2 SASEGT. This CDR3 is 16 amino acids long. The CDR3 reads CASSAPSRFSTDTQYF. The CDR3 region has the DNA TGTGCCAGCAGTGCACCTAGCAGATTTAGCACAGATACGCAGTATTTT.